Below, 6 T cell receptor beta chains from the same sample are listed, as sequenced in a study of T-cell memory formation after mild COVID-19 (dated by TCRdb to 2020 to 2022). Library prep was done by 5' RACE. Sequencing was carried out with an Illumina NovaSeq 6000. TCRdb cleaned the public reads at Q25 with fastp, built clones with MiXCR and kept in-frame beta chains. CDR3 protein sequences are deduplicated, and each keeps its most common genes and DNA. The sample profile shows approximately 390,000 distinct CDR3 sequences; 16% of them were found once. The ten top clones hold 20% to 25% of the sample. The sample was PBMCs or a T cell subset sorted from them (not recorded which). The receptors were sampled from a man aged 18-30 years who had mild COVID-19 (a few samples of this study predate the infection). The sample titles of this study are shuffled in the database, so cell type and time point are left out; the donor was told from shared clones.

This clonotype was recorded many times. The V gene is TRBV15, the J gene TRBJ1-2; 8 bases match TRBD1. Germline V gene lookup returns CDR1 LNHNV and CDR2 YYDKDF (reference sequence). The V gene end was trimmed by 6 bases and the J gene end by 0 bases; junction bases not matched to a gene: 3. The CDR3 runs to 14 residues. CDR3 residues: CATRWTGSNYGYTF. The DNA of the CDR3 is TGTGCCACCAGGTGGACAGGGTCTAACTATGGCTACACCTTC.

This chain joins TRBV6-6 and TRBJ2-2, with 7 positions matching TRBD2. Unmatched junction bases numbered 6, after V lost 4 bases and J lost 1 base. This CDR3 spans 16 amino acids. Germline assignment: CDR1 MNHNY and CDR2 SVGAGI (reference sequence). The CDR3 region is CASSSYRGGNTGELFF. The CDR3 DNA sequence: TGTGCCAGCAGTTCGTACCGCGGGGGGAACACCGGGGAGCTGTTTTTT.

The rearrangement joins TRBV9 to TRBJ2-6, with 7 bases fitting TRBD1. Germline V lookup: CDR1 SGDLS, CDR2 YYNGEE. V shed 4 bases and J 12 bases; nucleotides not matched to a gene: 16. CDR3 length equals 16 residues. The CDR3 DNA sequence: TGTGCCAGCAGCAGTTATGAGACAGGGCCTCGCTCCGTCCTGACTTTC. Translating it yields CASSSYETGPRSVLTF.

The chain recombines TRBV28 with TRBJ1-2; D gene ambiguous. The CDR3 extends over 14 amino acids. The V and J ends lost 3 bases and 4 bases respectively, with 12 bases between them. CDR1 is MDHEN and CDR2 is SYDVKM in the germline V gene. The CDR3: CASSFDSGIYGYTF. In DNA form, the CDR3 reads TGTGCCAGCAGTTTCGATTCCGGGATCTATGGCTACACCTTC.

This clonotype has more than one count but fewer than ten. J is TRBJ2-4 and V is TRBV12-5; no reliable D call. V was clipped by 1 base and J by 6 bases, with 1 base between them. This CDR3 region has 11 residues. The V gene's germline CDR1 is LGHNT and CDR2 FRNRAP. CDR3 bases: TGTGCTAGTGGTTTGGGAAACATTCAGTACTTC. The encoded protein is CASGLGNIQYF.

This clonotype has a count of ten or more. This chain joins TRBV7-9 and TRBJ2-5; 7 nucleotides agree with TRBD1. The CDR3 runs to 15 residues. Per germline, CDR1 SEHNR and CDR2 FQNEAQ (reference sequence). Losses at the gene ends were 1 base for V and 4 bases for J; bases not matched to a gene: 6. DNA for the CDR3: TGTGCCAGCAGCTTAGTTGACGGGACAGCAGAGACCCAGTACTTC. Its protein is CASSLVDGTAETQYF.